This T cell receptor (beta chain) was sequenced in a study of glioma-infiltrating T cells. Using RNA template, CDR3s of TCR alpha and beta were amplified with iRepertoire arm-PCR. One-step reverse transcription and amplification started from about 100-400 ng of tissue mRNA or PBMC total RNA. TCRdb redid the calling of the multiplex PCR reads with MiXCR, one entry per CDR3 protein. Here the sample spans 100,000 to 150,000 distinct CDR3 sequences, roughly 24% being singletons. This clonotype was recorded a few times. The CDR3 contains 14 residues. Germline V gene data show CDR1 as SGDLS and CDR2 as YYNGEE. Deletions cut 3 bases from V and 5 bases from J, with 12 bases between.

The sequence was obtained from a human donor with low-grade glioma or glioblastoma, undergoing nonglioma brain surgery, or in good health (not recorded which). Source material: glioma tissue, nonneoplastic brain tissue, or PBMCs (not recorded which). The chain is built from TRBV9 and TRBJ2-1, with unresolved D. In nucleotides, the CDR3 is TGTGCCAGCAGCGCGAGACCGACGGACAATGAGCAGTTCTTC. Translation gives CASSARPTDNEQFF.